Listed below are T cell receptor beta chains from one sample, sequenced in a study of T cells in Graves' hyperthyroidism and ophthalmopathy. MiXCR, run by TCRdb on the multiplex PCR reads, gives a single entry per CDR3 protein. The sample carries fewer than 550,000 distinct CDR3 sequences, less than 20% recorded once. The sample comprised blood. These receptors came from a young woman with Graves' hyperthyroidism. CDR3s include the opening cysteine and the closing phenylalanine or tryptophan. The order of the fields is D gene, V gene, J gene, clone size, CDR3 DNA, CDR3 protein. The D gene is left open where the match is weak. Some rows have no size entry. The others give once, few or many, or a class for an expanded clone.

>-|TRBV7-3|TRBJ1-1|few
TGTGCCAGCAGCTTATCTAACGGGGGCGCGGGATCTGAAGCTTTCTTT
CASSLSNGGAGSEAFF
>TRBD1|TRBV9|TRBJ1-2|few
TGTGCCAGCAGCAGGACAGGGGGCTCCTATGGCTACACCTTC
CASSRTGGSYGYTF
>TRBD1|TRBV25-1|TRBJ1-4|-
TGTGCCAGCAGTAATCAGGGGGCGGGTGAAAAACTGTTTTTT
CASSNQGAGEKLFF
>-|TRBV20-1|TRBJ1-1|many
TGCAGTGCTAGGACAGATTTCGGGCGGAACACTGAAGCTTTCTTT
CSARTDFGRNTEAFF
>TRBD1|TRBV6-2/TRBV6-3|TRBJ1-6|once
TGTGCCAGCAGTTACGTTAAGGGGGCGAAGTCGTCACCCCTCCACTTT
CASSYVKGAKSSPLHF
>-|TRBV12-3/TRBV12-4|TRBJ2-2|many
-
CASSSGQGDTGELFF
>TRBD2|TRBV6-1|TRBJ2-2|-
TGTGCCAGCAGCGGGACTAGCGGGGTTAACACCGGGGAGCTGTCTTTT
CASSGTSGVNTGELSF
>TRBD1|TRBV10-3|TRBJ1-4|many
TGTGCCATCAGTCGGGACAGGAATGAAAAACTGTTTTTT
CAISRDRNEKLFF
>TRBD1|TRBV5-5|TRBJ1-2|many
TGTGCCAGCAGCTTGGGCCTTGATGGACAGGACTTCTACACCTTC
CASSLGLDGQDFYTF
>-|TRBV12-3/TRBV12-4|TRBJ2-7|many
TGTGCCAGCAGTCCTCTACCCCGACAGTACGAGCAGTACTTC
CASSPLPRQYEQYF
>-|TRBV10-3|TRBJ2-2|many
TGTGCCATCAGTCCAGACACGAAAATGAACACCGGGGAGCTGTTTTTT
CAISPDTKMNTGELFF
>-|TRBV7-2|TRBJ2-3|-
TGTGCCAGCAGCCAAGTCGGGAGAGGCACAGATACGCAGTATTTT
CASSQVGRGTDTQYF
>TRBD1|TRBV5-1|TRBJ2-1|-
TGCGCCAGCAGCTTGGGGCGACAGGGTCGCTCCTACAATGAGCAGTTCTTC
CASSLGRQGRSYNEQFF
>-|TRBV7-2|TRBJ2-5|many
TGTGCCAGCAGCTTTGCAGGCACAGCGGAGACCCAGTACTTC
CASSFAGTAETQYF
>-|TRBV6-2/TRBV6-3|TRBJ2-5|-
TGTGCCAGCAGTGACTTAGGACAGCCCGGGGAGACCCAGTACTTC
CASSDLGQPGETQYF
>-|TRBV5-1|TRBJ2-3|many
TGCGCCAGCAGCTTGGGGTCAGGGGCGCGGGGAGATACGCAGTATTTT
CASSLGSGARGDTQYF